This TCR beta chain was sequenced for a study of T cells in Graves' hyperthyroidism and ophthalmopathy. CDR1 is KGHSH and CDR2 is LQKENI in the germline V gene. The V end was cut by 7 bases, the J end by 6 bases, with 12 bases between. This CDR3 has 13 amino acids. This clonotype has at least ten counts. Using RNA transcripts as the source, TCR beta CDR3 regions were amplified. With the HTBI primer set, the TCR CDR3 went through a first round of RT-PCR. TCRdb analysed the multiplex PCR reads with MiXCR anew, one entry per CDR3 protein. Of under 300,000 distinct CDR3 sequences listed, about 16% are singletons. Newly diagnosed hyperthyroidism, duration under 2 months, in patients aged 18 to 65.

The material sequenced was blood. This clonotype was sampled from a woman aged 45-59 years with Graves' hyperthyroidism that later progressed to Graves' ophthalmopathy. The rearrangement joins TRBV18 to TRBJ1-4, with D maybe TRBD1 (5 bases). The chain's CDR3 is CASYFGADEKLFF. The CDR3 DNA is TGTGCCAGCTACTTCGGGGCAGATGAAAAACTGTTTTTT.